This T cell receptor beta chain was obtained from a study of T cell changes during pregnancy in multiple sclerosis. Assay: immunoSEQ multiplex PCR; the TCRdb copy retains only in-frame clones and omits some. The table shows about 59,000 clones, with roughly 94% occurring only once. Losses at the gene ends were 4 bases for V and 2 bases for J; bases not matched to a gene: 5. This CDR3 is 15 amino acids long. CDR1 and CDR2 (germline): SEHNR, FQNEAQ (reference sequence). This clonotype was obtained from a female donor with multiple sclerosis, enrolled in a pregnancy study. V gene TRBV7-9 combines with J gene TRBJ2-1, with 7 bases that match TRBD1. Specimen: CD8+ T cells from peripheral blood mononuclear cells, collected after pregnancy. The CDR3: CASSSTGEPYNEQFF. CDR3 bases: TGTGCCAGCAGCTCAACAGGGGAGCCCTACAATGAGCAGTTCTTC.